The clone carrying this T cell receptor beta chain has just a few counts. The target antigen is unknown. The data are from a study of identical twins. Study-level points and caveats: Insertion counts were lower in abundant cord blood beta clonotypes, a trend that memory repertoires did not show.

TCRdb processed the 5' RACE reads anew with MiXCR; each CDR3 protein has one entry. The top ten hold around 1.5% of the sample, which has under 1 million distinct CDR3 sequences, approximately 13% seen once. This sample was shared with a second study, whose subject was yellow fever vaccine responses in identical twins.

Sequenced material: PBMCs. This clonotype was sampled from a woman aged 18-29 years in good health.

CDR3 DNA sequence: TGTGCCAGCAGCCAAATCCTCACCCCCTCCTACGAGCAGTACTTC. Its protein is CASSQILTPSYEQYF. The chain has TRBV28 and TRBJ2-7; unclear D gene. There are 15 residues in the CDR3. V lost 6 bases to trimming and J lost 0 bases, with 15 bases between them. Looked up from germline, CDR1 is MDHEN and CDR2 is SYDVKM.